This T cell receptor (beta chain) stems from a study of brain T cells in children with intractable seizures. Broader study findings: HCMV serostatus was not known, and viral specificity came from CDR3 similarity only.

The CDR3 has 15 amino acids. Germline V gene lookup returns CDR1 SEHNR and CDR2 FQNEAQ (reference sequence). J gave up 6 bases and V 0 bases, and 3 bases lay outside the gene matches. Notes on this clone: Antigen specificity is unknown.

The sequenced cases were selected for having the highest brain T cell transcript signatures. Before surgery, patients took at least one anti-epileptic drug. Generated by immunoSEQ multiplex PCR, the TCRdb table keeps only in-frame clones and is missing some. The sample contains around 70,000 clones, about 92% of which appear only once. The sequence was collected from a boy under two years old with tuberous sclerosis and intractable seizures. This material consisted of peripheral blood, taken at surgery. The rearrangement links TRBV7-9 to TRBJ1-1; 11 bases map to TRBD1. The CDR3 DNA reads as TGTGCCAGCAGCTTAGCAAGGGGACAGGGGGCTGAAGCTTTCTTT. As protein: CASSLARGQGAEAFF.